The next 10 T cell receptor beta chains were all read from a single sample in a study of T cell changes during pregnancy in multiple sclerosis. The data were produced by immunoSEQ multiplex PCR, yet TCRdb's version contains in-frame clones alone and is incomplete. The sample lists approximately 92,000 clones; approximately 92% were seen once. The sample here was peripheral blood, taken in the first trimester of pregnancy. The receptor source for this set is a female donor with multiple sclerosis, enrolled in a pregnancy study.

This chain connects TRBV19 to TRBJ2-3, with TRBD1 matching over 7 bases. Trimming cost V 1 base and J 6 bases; bases outside gene matches: 1. The CDR3 has 13 residues. Germline V lookup: CDR1 LNHDA, CDR2 SQIVND (reference sequence). CDR3 coding DNA: TGTGCCAGTAGTATAGGGGGACAGGATACGCAGTATTTT. Translated: CASSIGGQDTQYF.

The rearrangement links TRBV11-3 to TRBJ2-2; 7 positions agree with TRBD1. V trimming: 5 bases; J trimming: 10 bases; junction bases outside the gene matches: 7. The CDR3 length is 13 residues. Germline V gene lookup returns CDR1 SGHNT and CDR2 YENEEA. The CDR3 DNA is TGTGCCAGCAGCATCCGGACAGGCGAGGAGCTGTTTTTT. Residues: CASSIRTGEELFF.

CDR3 region: CATIGQPQETQYF. Written as DNA, the CDR3 is TGTGCCACCATAGGACAGCCTCAAGAGACCCAGTACTTC. This sequence joins TRBV10-3 and TRBJ2-5; TRBD1 might be the D (6 bases). Trimming removed 10 bases from V and 2 bases from J, with 14 bases in between. The CDR3 length is 13 residues. Looked up from germline, CDR1 is ENHRY and CDR2 is SYGVKD.

This clone was observed once. The chain recombines TRBV5-1 with TRBJ1-1, with D unclear. V lost 4 bases to trimming and J lost 1 base, with 11 bases between them. CDR3 length equals 14 residues. CDR1 and CDR2 (germline): SGHRS, YFSETQ. CDR3 sequence reads: CASSVSRGNTEAFF. In DNA, the CDR3 is TGCGCCAGCAGCGTCTCGCGGGGGAACACTGAAGCTTTCTTT. Variable domain in full (rest from reference TRBV5-1 and TRBJ1-1): KAGVTQTPRYLIKTRGQQVTLSCSPISGHRSVSWYQQTPGQGLQFLFEYFSETQRNKGNFPGRFSGRQFSNSRSEMNVSTLELGDSALYLCASSVSRGNTEAFFGQGTRLTVV.

The rearrangement links TRBV15 to TRBJ2-1; TRBD1 is a possible D gene (8 bases). V was pared by 4 bases and J by 8 bases, with 18 bases between. CDR1 and CDR2 (germline): LNHNV, YYDKDF (reference sequence). The CDR3 has 15 amino acids. Here the CDR3 DNA reads TGTGCCACCAGCACTAGGACAGGGAGGGCGGATGAGCAGTTCTTC. It is translated as CATSTRTGRADEQFF.

V is TRBV5-1 and J is TRBJ1-4; TRBD1 agrees at 7 bases. This CDR3 is 15 amino acids long. V lost 0 bases to trimming and J lost 4 bases; unmatched junction nucleotides: 3. Germline lookup yields CDR1 SGHRS and CDR2 YFSETQ. The CDR3 region has the DNA TGCGCCAGCAGCTTGGGAGGGACAGATAATGAAAAACTGTTTTTT. It yields the protein CASSLGGTDNEKLFF.

This chain links TRBV6-5 with TRBJ1-5, with a weak D call TRBD1 (5 bases). V was pared by 8 bases and J by 9 bases, with 14 bases between. From germline, CDR1 is MNHEY and CDR2 SVGAGI. The CDR3 runs 12 residues. For the CDR3, the DNA is TGTGCCAGCGCACAGGTTGATGGGCCCCAGCATTTT. Its protein product is CASAQVDGPQHF.

V gene TRBV7-9 combines with J gene TRBJ1-5; 7 bases line up with TRBD1. The length of the CDR3 is 16 residues. Per the germline V gene, CDR1 is SEHNR and CDR2 is FQNEAQ (reference sequence). The junction had 12 bases not matched to a gene; V was cut back by 2 bases and J by 8 bases. Here the CDR3 reads CASSLRGTAAPEPQHF. For the CDR3, the DNA is TGTGCCAGCAGCTTACGAGGGACAGCTGCTCCGGAGCCCCAGCATTTT.

This chain connects TRBV4-2 to TRBJ2-3; D not resolved. Germline V CDR1 and CDR2: LGHNA, YNFKEQ. There are 15 residues in the CDR3. Trimming took off 1 base at V and 0 bases at J, with 8 bases between the two ends. The CDR3 region is CASSQAGGSTDTQYF. CDR3 DNA sequence: TGTGCCAGCAGCCAAGCGGGTGGAAGCACAGATACGCAGTATTTT.

The chain employs TRBV28 and TRBJ2-1; 11 bases are a match to TRBD2. Germline V CDR1 and CDR2: MDHEN, SYDVKM. V was pared by 5 bases and J by 5 bases, with 5 bases of the junction left unmatched. This CDR3 region has 15 residues. CDR3 amino acids: CASSVQGLADNEQFF. As DNA, the CDR3 is TGTGCCAGCAGTGTACAGGGACTAGCGGACAATGAGCAGTTCTTC.